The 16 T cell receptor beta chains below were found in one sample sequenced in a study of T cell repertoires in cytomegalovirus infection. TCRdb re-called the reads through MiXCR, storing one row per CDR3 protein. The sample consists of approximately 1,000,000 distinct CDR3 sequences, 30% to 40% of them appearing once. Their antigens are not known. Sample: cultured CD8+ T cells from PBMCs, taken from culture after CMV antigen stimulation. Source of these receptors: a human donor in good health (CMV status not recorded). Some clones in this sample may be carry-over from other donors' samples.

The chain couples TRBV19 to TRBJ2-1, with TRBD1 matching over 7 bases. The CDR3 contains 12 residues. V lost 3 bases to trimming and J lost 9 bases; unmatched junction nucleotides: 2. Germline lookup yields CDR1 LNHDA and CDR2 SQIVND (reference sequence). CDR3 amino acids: CASSIPGGEQFF. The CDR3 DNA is TGTGCCAGTAGTATCCCAGGGGGTGAGCAGTTCTTC. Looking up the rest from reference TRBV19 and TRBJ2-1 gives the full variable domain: DGGITQSPKYLFRKEGQNVTLSCEQNLNHDAMYWYRQDPGQGLRLIYYSQIVNDFQKGDIAEGYSVSREKKESFPLTVTSAQKNPTAFYLCASSIPGGEQFFGPGTRLTVL.

In DNA form, the CDR3 reads TGTGCCAGCAGCTGGGGGGGCCTCAGGGGGGGTTTCAATGAGCAGTTCTTC. As protein: CASSWGGLRGGFNEQFF. The genes are TRBV5-6 and TRBJ2-1, with D possibly called TRBD1 or TRBD2 (7 bases each). This CDR3 is built from 17 residues. Per germline, CDR1 SGHDT and CDR2 YYEEEE. V shed 3 bases and J shed 6 bases, with 22 bases lying between them.

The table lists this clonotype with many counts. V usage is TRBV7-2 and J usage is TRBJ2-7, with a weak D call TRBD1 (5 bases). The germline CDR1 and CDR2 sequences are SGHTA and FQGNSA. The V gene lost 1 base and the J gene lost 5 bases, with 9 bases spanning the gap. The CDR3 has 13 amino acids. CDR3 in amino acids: CASSLVRAHEQYV. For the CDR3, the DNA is TGTGCCAGCAGCTTAGTCAGGGCCCACGAGCAGTACGTC.

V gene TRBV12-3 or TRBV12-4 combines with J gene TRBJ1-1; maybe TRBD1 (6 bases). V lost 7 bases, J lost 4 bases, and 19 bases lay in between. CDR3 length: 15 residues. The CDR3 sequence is CASTFRGGAGTEAFF. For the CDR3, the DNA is TGTGCCAGCACCTTTCGAGGGGGGGCGGGCACTGAAGCTTTCTTT.

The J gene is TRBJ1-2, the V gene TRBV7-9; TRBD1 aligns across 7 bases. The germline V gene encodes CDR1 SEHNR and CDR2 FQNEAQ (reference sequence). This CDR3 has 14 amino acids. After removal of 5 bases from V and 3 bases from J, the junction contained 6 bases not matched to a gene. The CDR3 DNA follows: TGTGCCAGCAGCGAAGACAGGGCCGACTATGGCTACACCTTC. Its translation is CASSEDRADYGYTF.

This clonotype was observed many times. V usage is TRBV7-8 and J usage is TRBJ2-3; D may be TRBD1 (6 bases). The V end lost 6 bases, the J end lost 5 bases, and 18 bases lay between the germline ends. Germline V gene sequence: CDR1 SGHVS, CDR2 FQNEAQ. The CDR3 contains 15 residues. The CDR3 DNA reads TGTGCCAGCAGACAAGGGGGAATGGTCCGAGATACGCAGTATTTT. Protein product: CASRQGGMVRDTQYF.

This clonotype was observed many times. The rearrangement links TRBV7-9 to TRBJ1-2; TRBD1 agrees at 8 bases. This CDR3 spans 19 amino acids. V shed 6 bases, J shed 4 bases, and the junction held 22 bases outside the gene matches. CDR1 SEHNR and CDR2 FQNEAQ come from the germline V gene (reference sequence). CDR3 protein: CASRPQNPGQGLNSYGYTF. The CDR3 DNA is TGTGCCAGCAGACCTCAAAACCCCGGACAGGGACTAAATTCCTATGGCTACACCTTC.

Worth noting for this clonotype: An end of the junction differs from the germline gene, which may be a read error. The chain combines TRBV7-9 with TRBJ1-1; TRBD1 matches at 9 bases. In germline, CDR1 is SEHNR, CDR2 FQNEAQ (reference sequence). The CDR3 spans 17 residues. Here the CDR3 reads CANSSSGQGRRNTEAFF. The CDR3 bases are TGTGCCAACAGCTCTTCCGGACAGGGGAGGAGGAACACTGAAGCTTTCTTT.

This CDR3 reads CASREQGVGYGYTF. DNA of the CDR3: TGTGCCAGCAGGGAACAGGGTGTCGGCTATGGCTACACCTTC. The chain employs TRBV3-1 and TRBJ1-2, with a weak D call TRBD1 (6 bases). The V end lost 6 bases, the J end lost 4 bases, and 15 bases lay between the germline ends. This CDR3 is built from 14 residues. Germline V CDR1 and CDR2: LGHDT, YNNKEL (reference sequence).

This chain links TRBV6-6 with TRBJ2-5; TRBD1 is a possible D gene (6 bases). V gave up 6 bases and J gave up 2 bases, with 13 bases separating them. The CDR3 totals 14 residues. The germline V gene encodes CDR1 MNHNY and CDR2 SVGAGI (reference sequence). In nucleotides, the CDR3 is TGTGCCAGCAGCCCCCCCAGGGGACAAGAGACCCAGTACTTC. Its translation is CASSPPRGQETQYF.

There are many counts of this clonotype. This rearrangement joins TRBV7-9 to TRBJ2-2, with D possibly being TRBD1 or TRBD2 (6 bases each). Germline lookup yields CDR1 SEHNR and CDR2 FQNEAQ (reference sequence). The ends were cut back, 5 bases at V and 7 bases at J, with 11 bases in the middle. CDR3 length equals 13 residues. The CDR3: CASSGGGNGELFF. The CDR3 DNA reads TGTGCCAGCAGCGGAGGGGGTAACGGGGAGCTGTTTTTT. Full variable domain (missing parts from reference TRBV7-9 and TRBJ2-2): DTGVSQNPRHKITKRGQNVTFRCDPISEHNRLYWYRQTLGQGPEFLTYFQNEAQLEKSRLLSDRFSAERPKGSFSTLEIQRTEQGDSAMYLCASSGGGNGELFFGEGSRLTVL.

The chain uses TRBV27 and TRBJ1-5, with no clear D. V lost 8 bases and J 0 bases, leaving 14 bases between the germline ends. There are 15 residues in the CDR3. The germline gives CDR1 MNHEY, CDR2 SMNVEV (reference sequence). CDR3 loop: CASGVERYSNQPQHF. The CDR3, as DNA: TGTGCCAGCGGCGTGGAGAGGTATAGCAATCAGCCCCAGCATTTT.

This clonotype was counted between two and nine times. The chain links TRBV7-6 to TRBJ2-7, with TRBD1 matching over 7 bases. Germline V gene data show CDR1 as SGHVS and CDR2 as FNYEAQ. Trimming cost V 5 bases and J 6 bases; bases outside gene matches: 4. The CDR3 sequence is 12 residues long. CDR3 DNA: TGTGCCAGCAGCCACCAGGGGGTCGAGCAGTACTTC. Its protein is CASSHQGVEQYF.

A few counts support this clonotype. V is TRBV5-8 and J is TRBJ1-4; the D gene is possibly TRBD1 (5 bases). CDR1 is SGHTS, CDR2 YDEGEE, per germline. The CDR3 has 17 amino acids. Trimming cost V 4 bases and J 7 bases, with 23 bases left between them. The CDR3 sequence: CASSLELMWSGREKLFF. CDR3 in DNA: TGTGCCAGCAGCCTGGAATTAATGTGGTCGGGACGTGAAAAACTGTTTTTT.

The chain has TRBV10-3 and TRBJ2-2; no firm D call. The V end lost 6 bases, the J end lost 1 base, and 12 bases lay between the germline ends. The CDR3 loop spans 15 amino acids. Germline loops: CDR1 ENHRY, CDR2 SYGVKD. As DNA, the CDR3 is TGTGCCATCAGGGTACCTGCAAGGAACACCGGGGAGCTGTTTTTT. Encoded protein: CAIRVPARNTGELFF.

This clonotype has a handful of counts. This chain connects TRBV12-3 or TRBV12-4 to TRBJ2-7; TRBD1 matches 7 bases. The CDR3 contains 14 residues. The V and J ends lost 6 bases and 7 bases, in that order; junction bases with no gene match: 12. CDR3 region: CASSTGTVGMEQYF. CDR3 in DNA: TGTGCCAGCAGCACCGGGACAGTTGGAATGGAGCAGTACTTC.